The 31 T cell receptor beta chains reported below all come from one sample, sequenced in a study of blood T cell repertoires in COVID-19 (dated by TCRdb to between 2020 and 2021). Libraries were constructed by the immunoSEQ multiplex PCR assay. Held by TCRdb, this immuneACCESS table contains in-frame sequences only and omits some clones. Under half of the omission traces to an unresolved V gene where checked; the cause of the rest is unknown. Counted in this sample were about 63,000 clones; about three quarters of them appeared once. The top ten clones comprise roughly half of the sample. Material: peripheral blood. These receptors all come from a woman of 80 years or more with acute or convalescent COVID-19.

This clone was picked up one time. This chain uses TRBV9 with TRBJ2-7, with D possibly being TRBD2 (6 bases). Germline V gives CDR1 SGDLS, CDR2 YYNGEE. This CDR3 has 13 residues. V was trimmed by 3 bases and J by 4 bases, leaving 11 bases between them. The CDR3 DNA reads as TGTGCCAGCAGCGCCTTGGGAGGATACGAGCAGTACTTC. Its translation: CASSALGGYEQYF.

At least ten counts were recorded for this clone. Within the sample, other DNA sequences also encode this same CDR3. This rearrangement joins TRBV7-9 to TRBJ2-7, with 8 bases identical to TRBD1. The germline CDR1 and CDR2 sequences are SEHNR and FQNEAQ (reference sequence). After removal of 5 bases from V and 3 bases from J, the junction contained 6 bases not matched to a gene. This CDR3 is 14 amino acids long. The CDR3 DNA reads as TGTGCCAGCAGCCTGACAGGGGTCCTCTACGAGCAGTACTTC. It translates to CASSLTGVLYEQYF. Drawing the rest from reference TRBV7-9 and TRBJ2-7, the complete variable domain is DTGVSQNPRHKITKRGQNVTFRCDPISEHNRLYWYRQTLGQGPEFLTYFQNEAQLEKSRLLSDRFSAERPKGSFSTLEIQRTEQGDSAMYLCASSLTGVLYEQYFGPGTRLTVT.

The CDR3, as DNA: TGTGCCAGCCGACTGACAGTCTGGCAAACAGATACGCAGTATTTT. Translated, it gives CASRLTVWQTDTQYF. The V call is TRBV2, the J call TRBJ2-3, with D possibly TRBD1 on 5 matching bases. V shed 8 bases and J shed 3 bases, with 18 bases lying between them. Germline V lookup: CDR1 SNHLY, CDR2 FYNNEI. This CDR3 is 15 amino acids long.

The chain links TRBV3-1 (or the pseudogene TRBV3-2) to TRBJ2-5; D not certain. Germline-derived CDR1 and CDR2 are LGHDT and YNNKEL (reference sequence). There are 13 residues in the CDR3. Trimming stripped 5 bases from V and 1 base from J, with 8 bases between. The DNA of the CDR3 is TGTGCCAGCAGCAACGGAGTCCAAGAGACCCAGTACTTC. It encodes CASSNGVQETQYF.

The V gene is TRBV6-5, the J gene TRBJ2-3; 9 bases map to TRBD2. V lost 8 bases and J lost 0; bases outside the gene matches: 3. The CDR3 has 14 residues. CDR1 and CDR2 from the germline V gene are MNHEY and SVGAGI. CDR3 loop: CASWLAGSTDTQYF. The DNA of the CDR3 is TGTGCCAGCTGGCTAGCGGGAAGCACAGATACGCAGTATTTT.

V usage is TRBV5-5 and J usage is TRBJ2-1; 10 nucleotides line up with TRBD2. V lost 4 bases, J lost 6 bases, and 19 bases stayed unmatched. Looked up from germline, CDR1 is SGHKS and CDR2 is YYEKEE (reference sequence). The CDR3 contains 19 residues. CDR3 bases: TGTGCCAGCAGCCTGAAGCGGACTAGCGGTTTTCGGTCCCCCAATGAGCAGTTCTTC. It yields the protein CASSLKRTSGFRSPNEQFF.

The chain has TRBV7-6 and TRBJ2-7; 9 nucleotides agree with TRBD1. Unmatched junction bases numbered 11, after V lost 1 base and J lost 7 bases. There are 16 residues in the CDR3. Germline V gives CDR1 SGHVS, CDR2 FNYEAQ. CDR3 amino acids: CASSLGGGQGSGEQYF. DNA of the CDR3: TGTGCCAGCAGCTTAGGGGGGGGACAGGGTTCGGGAGAGCAGTACTTC.

The CDR3 DNA sequence: TGCGCCAGCAGCCAAGAGGCGGGAGGAGGGGTAGGGACCCAGTACTTC. Translating gives CASSQEAGGGVGTQYF. The rearrangement joins TRBV4-3 to TRBJ2-5, with 8 bases aligning to TRBD2. The CDR3 sequence is 16 residues long. Germline loops: CDR1 LGHNA, CDR2 YSLEER. Trimming at V came to 0 bases and at J to 7 bases, leaving 10 bases not matched to a gene.

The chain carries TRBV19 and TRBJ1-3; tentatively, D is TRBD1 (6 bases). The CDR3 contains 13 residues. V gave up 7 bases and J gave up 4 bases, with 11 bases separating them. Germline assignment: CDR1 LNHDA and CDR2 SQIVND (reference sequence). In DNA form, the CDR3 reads TGTGCCAGTACCCTGACAGGAGGAAACACCATATATTTT. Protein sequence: CASTLTGGNTIYF. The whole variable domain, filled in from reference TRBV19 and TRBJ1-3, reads DGGITQSPKYLFRKEGQNVTLSCEQNLNHDAMYWYRQDPGQGLRLIYYSQIVNDFQKGDIAEGYSVSREKKESFPLTVTSAQKNPTAFYLCASTLTGGNTIYFGEGSWLTVV.

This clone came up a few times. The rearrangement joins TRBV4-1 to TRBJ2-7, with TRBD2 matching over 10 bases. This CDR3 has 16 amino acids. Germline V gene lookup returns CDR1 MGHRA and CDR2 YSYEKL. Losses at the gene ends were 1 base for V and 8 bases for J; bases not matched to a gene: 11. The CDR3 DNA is TGCGCCAGCAGCCAAGCCGGACTAGCGGTCCTTACGAAGCAGTACTTC. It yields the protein CASSQAGLAVLTKQYF.

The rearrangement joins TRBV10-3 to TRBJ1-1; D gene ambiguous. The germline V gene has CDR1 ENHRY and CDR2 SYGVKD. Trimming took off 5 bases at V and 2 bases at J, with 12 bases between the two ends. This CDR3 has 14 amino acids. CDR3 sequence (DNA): TGTGCCATCAGTTTCACCGGTCCAAACACTGAAGCTTTCTTT. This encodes CAISFTGPNTEAFF.

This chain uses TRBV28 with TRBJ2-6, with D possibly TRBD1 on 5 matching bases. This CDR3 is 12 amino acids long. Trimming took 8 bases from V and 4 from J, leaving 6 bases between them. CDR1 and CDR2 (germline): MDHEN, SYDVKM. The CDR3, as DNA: TGTGCCAGCCAGGGAGGGGCCAACGTCCTGACTTTC. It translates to CASQGGANVLTF.

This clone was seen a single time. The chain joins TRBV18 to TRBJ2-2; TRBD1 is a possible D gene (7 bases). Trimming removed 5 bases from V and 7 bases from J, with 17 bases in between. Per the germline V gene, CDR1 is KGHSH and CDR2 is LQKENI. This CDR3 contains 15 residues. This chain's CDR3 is CASSSQGGDGGELFF. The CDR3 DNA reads TGTGCCAGCTCAAGCCAGGGGGGCGACGGCGGGGAGCTGTTTTTT.

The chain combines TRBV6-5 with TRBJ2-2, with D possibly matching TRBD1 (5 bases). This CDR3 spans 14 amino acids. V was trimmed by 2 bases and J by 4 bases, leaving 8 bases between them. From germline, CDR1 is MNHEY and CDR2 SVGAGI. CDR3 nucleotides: TGTGCCAGCAGTTACGGGGCCGCCACCGGGGAGCTGTTTTTT. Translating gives CASSYGAATGELFF.

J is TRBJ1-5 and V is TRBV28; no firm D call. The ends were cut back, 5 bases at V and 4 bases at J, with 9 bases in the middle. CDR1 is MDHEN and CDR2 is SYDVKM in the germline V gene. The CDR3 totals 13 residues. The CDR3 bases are TGTGCCAGCAGTCCCGGACTAAATCAGCCCCAGCATTTT. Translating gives CASSPGLNQPQHF.

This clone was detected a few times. The CDR3 DNA reads TGTGCCAGCAGCAACGCAGGGGGTATGAACACTGAAGCTTTCTTT. This gives the protein CASSNAGGMNTEAFF. The V gene is TRBV7-9, the J gene TRBJ1-1; 7 nucleotides match TRBD1. Germline-derived CDR1 and CDR2 are SEHNR and FQNEAQ (reference sequence). J lost 0 bases, V lost 5 bases, and 6 bases had no gene match. This CDR3 is built from 15 residues.

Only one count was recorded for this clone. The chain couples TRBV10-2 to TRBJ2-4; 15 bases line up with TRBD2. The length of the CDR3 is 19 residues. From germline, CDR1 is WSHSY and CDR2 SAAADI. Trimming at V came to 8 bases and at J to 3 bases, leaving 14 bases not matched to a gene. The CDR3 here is CASRGEGLAGGSGKNIQYF. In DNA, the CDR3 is TGCGCCAGCCGGGGGGAGGGACTAGCGGGAGGTTCGGGCAAAAACATTCAGTACTTC.

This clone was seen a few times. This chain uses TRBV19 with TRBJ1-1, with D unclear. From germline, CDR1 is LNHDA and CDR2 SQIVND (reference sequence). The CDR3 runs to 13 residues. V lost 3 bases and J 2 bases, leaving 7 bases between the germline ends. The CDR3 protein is CASSIGVNTEAFF. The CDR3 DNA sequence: TGTGCCAGTAGTATCGGGGTCAACACTGAAGCTTTCTTT.

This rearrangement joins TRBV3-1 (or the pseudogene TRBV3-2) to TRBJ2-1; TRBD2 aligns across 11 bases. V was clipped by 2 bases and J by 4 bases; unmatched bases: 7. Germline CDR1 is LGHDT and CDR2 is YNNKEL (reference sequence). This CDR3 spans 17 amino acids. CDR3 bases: TGTGCCAGCAGCCAACCAAAGACTAGCGGGGCGTACAATGAGCAGTTCTTC. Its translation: CASSQPKTSGAYNEQFF.

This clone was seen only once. In DNA form, the CDR3 reads TGTGCCAGCTCACCAGGCCACGAGCAGTACTTC. Translating gives CASSPGHEQYF. This chain joins TRBV18 and TRBJ2-7; D is unresolved. The CDR3 length is 11 residues. The germline CDR1 and CDR2 sequences are KGHSH and LQKENI. Trimming cost V 2 bases and J 5 bases, with 4 bases left between them.

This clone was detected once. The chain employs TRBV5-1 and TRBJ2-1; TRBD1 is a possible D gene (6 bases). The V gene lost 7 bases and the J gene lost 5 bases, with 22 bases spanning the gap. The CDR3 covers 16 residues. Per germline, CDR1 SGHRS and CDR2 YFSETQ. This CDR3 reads CASRLGSVGADNEQFF. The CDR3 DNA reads TGCGCCAGCCGCCTCGGCTCAGTGGGGGCGGACAATGAGCAGTTCTTC. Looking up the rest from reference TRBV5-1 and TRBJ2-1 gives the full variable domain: KAGVTQTPRYLIKTRGQQVTLSCSPISGHRSVSWYQQTPGQGLQFLFEYFSETQRNKGNFPGRFSGRQFSNSRSEMNVSTLELGDSALYLCASRLGSVGADNEQFFGPGTRLTVL.

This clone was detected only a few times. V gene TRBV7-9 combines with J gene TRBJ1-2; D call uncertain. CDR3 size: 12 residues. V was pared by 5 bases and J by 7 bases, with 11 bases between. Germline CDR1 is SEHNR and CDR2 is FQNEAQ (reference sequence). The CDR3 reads CASSPNTVGYTF. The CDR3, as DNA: TGTGCCAGCAGCCCCAACACCGTTGGCTACACCTTC.

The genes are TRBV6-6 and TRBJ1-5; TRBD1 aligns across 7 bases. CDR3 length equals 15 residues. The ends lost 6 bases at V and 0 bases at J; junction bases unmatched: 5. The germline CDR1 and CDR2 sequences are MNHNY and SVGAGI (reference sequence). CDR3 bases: TGTGCCAGCAGACACGGACAGGCTAGCAATCAGCCCCAGCATTTT. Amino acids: CASRHGQASNQPQHF.

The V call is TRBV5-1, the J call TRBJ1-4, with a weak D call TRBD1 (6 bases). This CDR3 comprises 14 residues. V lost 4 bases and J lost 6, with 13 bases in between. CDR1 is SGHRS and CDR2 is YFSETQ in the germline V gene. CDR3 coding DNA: TGCGCCAGCAGCCCCGGGGGGGCGTATGAAAAACTGTTTTTT. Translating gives CASSPGGAYEKLFF.

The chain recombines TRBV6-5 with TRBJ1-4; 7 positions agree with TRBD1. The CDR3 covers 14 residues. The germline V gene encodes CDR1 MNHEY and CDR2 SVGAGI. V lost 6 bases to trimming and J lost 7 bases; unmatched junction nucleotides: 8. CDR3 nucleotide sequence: TGTGCCAGCAGATCTAACAGGGGTGGTGAAAAACTGTTTTTT. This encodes CASRSNRGGEKLFF.

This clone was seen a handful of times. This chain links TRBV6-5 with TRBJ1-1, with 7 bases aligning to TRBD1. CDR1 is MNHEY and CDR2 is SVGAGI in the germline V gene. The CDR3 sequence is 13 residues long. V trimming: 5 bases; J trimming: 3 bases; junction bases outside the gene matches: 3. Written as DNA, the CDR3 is TGTGCCAGCAGTAAACAGGGGTACACTGAAGCTTTCTTT. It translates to CASSKQGYTEAFF.

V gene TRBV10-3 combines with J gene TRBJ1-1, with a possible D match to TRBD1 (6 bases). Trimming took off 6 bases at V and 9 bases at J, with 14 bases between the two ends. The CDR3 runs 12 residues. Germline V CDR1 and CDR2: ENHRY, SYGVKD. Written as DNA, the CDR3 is TGTGCCATCAGCGACCGGGACATTAAAGCTTTCTTT. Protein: CAISDRDIKAFF.

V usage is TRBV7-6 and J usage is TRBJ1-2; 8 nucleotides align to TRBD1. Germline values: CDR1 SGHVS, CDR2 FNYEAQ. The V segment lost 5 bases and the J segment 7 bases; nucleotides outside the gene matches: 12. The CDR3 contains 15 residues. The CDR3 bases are TGTGCCAGCAGCCCAATACAGGGGGAGCTGTCTGGCTACACCTTC. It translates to CASSPIQGELSGYTF.

DNA for the CDR3: TGTGCCAGCAGCTTAGGCGCTAGCACAGATACGCAGTATTTT. The encoded protein is CASSLGASTDTQYF. The V and J genes are TRBV11-3 and TRBJ2-3; D remains ambiguous. This CDR3 has 14 residues. Trimming took 1 base from V and 0 from J, leaving 5 bases between them. Looked up from germline, CDR1 is SGHNT and CDR2 is YENEEA.

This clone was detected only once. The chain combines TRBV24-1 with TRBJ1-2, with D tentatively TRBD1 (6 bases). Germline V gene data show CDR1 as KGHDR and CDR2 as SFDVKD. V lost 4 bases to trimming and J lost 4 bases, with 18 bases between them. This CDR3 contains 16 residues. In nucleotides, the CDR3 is TGTGCCACCAGTGACCGATCTCGGGGGGCGGGCTATGGCTACACCTTC. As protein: CATSDRSRGAGYGYTF.

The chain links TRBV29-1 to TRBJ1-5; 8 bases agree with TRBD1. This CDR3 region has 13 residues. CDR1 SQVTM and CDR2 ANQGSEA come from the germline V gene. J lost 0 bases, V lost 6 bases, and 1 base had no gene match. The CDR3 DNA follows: TGCAGCGTCCAGGGGGCTAGCAATCAGCCCCAGCATTTT. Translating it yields CSVQGASNQPQHF. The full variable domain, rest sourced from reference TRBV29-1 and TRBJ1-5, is SAVISQKPSRDICQRGTSLTIQCQVDSQVTMMFWYRQQPGQSLTLIATANQGSEATYESGFVIDKFPISRPNLTFSTLTVSNMSPEDSSIYLCSVQGASNQPQHFGDGTRLSIL.